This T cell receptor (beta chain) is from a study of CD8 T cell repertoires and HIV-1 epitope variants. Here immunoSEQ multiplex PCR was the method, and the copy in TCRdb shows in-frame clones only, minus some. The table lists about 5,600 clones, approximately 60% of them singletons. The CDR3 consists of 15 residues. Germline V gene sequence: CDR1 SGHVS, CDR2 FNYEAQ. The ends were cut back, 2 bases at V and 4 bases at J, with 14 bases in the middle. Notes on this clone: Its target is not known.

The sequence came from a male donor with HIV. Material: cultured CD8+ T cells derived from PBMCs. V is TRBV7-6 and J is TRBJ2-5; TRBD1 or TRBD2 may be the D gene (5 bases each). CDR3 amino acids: CASSLLGGSGETQYF. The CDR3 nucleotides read TGTGCCAGCAGCTTACTTGGGGGAAGTGGAGAGACCCAGTACTTC.